The present TCR beta chain was sequenced within a study of OX40 agonist ivuxolimab in advanced cancers. On the study more broadly: Three individuals attained partial responses, comprising one hepatocellular carcinoma case and two cutaneous melanoma cases.

The germline V gene encodes CDR1 MNHNS and CDR2 SASEGT. The junction had 15 bases not matched to a gene; V was cut back by 0 bases and J by 3 bases. This CDR3 region has 20 residues. Assay used: immunoSEQ multiplex PCR; TCRdb lists only in-frame clones, some missing. The data show 45,000 to 50,000 clones, with roughly 90% seen just once and 15% to 20% held by the top ten. This rearrangement joins TRBV6-1 to TRBJ1-2; 11 bases fit TRBD1. The source material was CD4+ or CD8+ T cells sorted from blood, sampled in a trial of the OX40 agonist ivuxolimab. This receptor was obtained from an adult with an advanced solid tumor such as melanoma, head and neck, liver or kidney cancer. The CDR3, as DNA: TGTGCCAGCAGTGAAGCGCTTCGGGAGGACAGGGGGCGAATTGACTATGGCTACACCTTC. Amino acids: CASSEALREDRGRIDYGYTF.